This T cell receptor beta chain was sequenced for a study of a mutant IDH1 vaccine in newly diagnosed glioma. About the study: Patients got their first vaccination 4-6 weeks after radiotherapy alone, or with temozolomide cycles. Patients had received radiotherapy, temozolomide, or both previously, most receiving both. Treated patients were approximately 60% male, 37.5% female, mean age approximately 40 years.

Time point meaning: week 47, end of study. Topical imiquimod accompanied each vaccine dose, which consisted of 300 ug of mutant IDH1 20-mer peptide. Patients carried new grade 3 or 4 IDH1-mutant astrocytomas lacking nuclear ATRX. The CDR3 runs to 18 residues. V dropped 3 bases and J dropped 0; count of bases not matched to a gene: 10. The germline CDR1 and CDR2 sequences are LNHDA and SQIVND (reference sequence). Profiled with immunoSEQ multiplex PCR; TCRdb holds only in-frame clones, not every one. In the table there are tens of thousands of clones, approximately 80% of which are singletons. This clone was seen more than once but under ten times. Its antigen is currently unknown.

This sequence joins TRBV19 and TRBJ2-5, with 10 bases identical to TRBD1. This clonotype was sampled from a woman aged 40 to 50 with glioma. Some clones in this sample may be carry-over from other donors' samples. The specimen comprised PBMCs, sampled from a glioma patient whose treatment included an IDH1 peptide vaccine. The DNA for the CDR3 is TGTGCCAGTAGTATCGGAGGACAGGGGGTGGGGTACCAAGAGACCCAGTACTTC. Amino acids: CASSIGGQGVGYQETQYF.